Following are 15 T cell receptor beta chains from one sample sequenced in a study of identical twins. TCRdb re-analysed the 5' RACE reads in MiXCR, keeping a single row per CDR3 protein. Of about 660,000 distinct CDR3 sequences listed, under 9% are singletons. This sample also belongs to another study, concerning yellow fever vaccine responses in identical twins.

The sample taken for sequencing was PBMCs. These TCRs come from a woman younger than 35 in good health.

This clonotype has more than one count but fewer than ten. The V gene is TRBV27, the J gene TRBJ2-2; 8 nucleotides align to TRBD2. Germline V lookup: CDR1 MNHEY, CDR2 SMNVEV (reference sequence). Trimming took 5 bases from V and 6 from J; bases not matched to a gene: 14. The CDR3 runs 17 residues. The CDR3 loop reads CASSPRSAGVVPGELFF. The CDR3 DNA follows: TGTGCCAGCAGTCCCCGATCAGCGGGAGTGGTCCCCGGGGAGCTGTTTTTT.

The chain employs TRBV28 and TRBJ2-3; 11 bases are shared with TRBD2. Germline assignment: CDR1 MDHEN and CDR2 SYDVKM. The J segment lost 2 bases and the V segment lost 1 base, leaving 8 bases of the junction unmatched. The CDR3 contains 18 residues. The CDR3 nucleotides read TGTGCCAGCAGTTTATCAGGGTTAGCGGGAGGGTACACAGATACGCAGTATTTT. This gives the protein CASSLSGLAGGYTDTQYF.

This clonotype was counted a few times. The chain joins TRBV29-1 to TRBJ2-3; 9 bases match TRBD1. The V segment lost 6 bases and the J segment 0 bases; nucleotides outside the gene matches: 1. Germline CDR1 SQVTM, CDR2 ANQGSEA. The CDR3 extends over 13 amino acids. In DNA form, the CDR3 reads TGCAGCGTCACAGGGGGCAGCACAGATACGCAGTATTTT. Translation gives CSVTGGSTDTQYF.

The table lists this clonotype with a few counts. This chain links TRBV15 with TRBJ2-5; 8 nucleotides agree with TRBD1. With 0 bases clipped from V and 3 bases from J, the junction kept 15 bases outside the gene matches. This CDR3 is built from 19 residues. The germline V gene has CDR1 LNHNV and CDR2 YYDKDF (reference sequence). CDR3 sequence reads: CATSRDKGSSDRVEETQYF. CDR3 nucleotides: TGTGCCACCAGCAGAGACAAGGGTTCTTCGGACAGGGTTGAAGAGACCCAGTACTTC.

This clonotype was counted only a few times. The rearrangement links TRBV20-1 to TRBJ2-2; D remains ambiguous. V was cut by 0 bases and J by 3 bases, with 5 bases left in between. CDR3 length: 13 amino acids. From germline, CDR1 is DFQATT and CDR2 SNEGSKA (reference sequence). This CDR3 reads CSARDLYTGELFF. In DNA form, the CDR3 reads TGCAGTGCTAGAGATCTTTACACCGGGGAGCTGTTTTTT.

A few counts support this clonotype. The gene calls are TRBV6-2 or TRBV6-3 and TRBJ2-7; tentative D call: TRBD2 (6 bases). V was cut by 7 bases and J by 3 bases, with 19 bases left in between. CDR1 and CDR2 (germline): MNHEY, SVGEGT. This CDR3 spans 15 amino acids. This CDR3 is CASIKTVSGNYEQYF. The CDR3 nucleotides read TGTGCCAGCATCAAGACTGTTAGCGGAAACTACGAGCAGTACTTC.

This clonotype was found a few times. The rearrangement joins TRBV6-2 or TRBV6-3 to TRBJ2-3; no definite D call. The CDR3 has 16 amino acids. V was cut by 1 base and J by 3 bases, with 14 bases left in between. Germline assignment: CDR1 MNHEY and CDR2 SVGEGT. The CDR3 here is CASSYFEMRPTDTQYF. CDR3 nucleotide sequence: TGTGCCAGCAGTTACTTCGAGATGCGCCCTACAGATACGCAGTATTTT.

The table lists this clonotype with a few counts. This chain uses TRBV12-3 or TRBV12-4 with TRBJ2-2; D ambiguous. The CDR3 sequence is 13 residues long. Trimming cost V 8 bases and J 1 base, with 8 bases left between them. The CDR3 loop is CASGLGNTGELFF. The CDR3 nucleotides read TGTGCCAGCGGGTTGGGGAACACCGGGGAGCTGTTTTTT.

This clonotype turned up a few times. V and J are TRBV12-3 or TRBV12-4 and TRBJ2-5; D uncertain. This CDR3 has 13 amino acids. V was pared by 7 bases and J by 3 bases, with 12 bases between. The CDR3 nucleotides read TGTGCCAGCACCCCCCGCTCTAAAGAGACCCAGTACTTC. Translated, it gives CASTPRSKETQYF.

This clonotype was seen ten or more times. The chain combines TRBV4-1 with TRBJ1-1; D remains ambiguous. The CDR3 runs to 14 residues. The V gene lost 1 base and the J gene lost 0 bases, with 6 bases spanning the gap. CDR1 MGHRA and CDR2 YSYEKL come from the germline V gene. The CDR3 region is CASSQVSVNTEAFF. The CDR3 DNA reads TGCGCCAGCAGCCAAGTTTCCGTGAACACTGAAGCTTTCTTT.

For this clonotype: A single base separates this from a much larger clone, so it may be a read error. The chain recombines TRBV7-3 with TRBJ2-1; TRBD1 might be the D (6 bases). Germline CDR1 and CDR2: SGHTA and FQGTGA. This CDR3 is built from 14 residues. The CDR3, as DNA: TGTGCCAGCAGCTTTGGACAGCTTTACAATCAGCAGTTCTTC. Its translation is CASSFGQLYNQQFF.

This chain uses TRBV7-2 with TRBJ1-1, with 7 bases that match TRBD1. J lost 4 bases, V lost 5 bases, and 4 bases had no gene match. CDR3 size: 13 residues. The V gene's germline CDR1 is SGHTA and CDR2 FQGNSA. The CDR3 DNA reads TGTGCCAGCAGCAAACAGGGGAGCACTGAAGCTTTCTTT. Encoded protein: CASSKQGSTEAFF.

This clonotype has ten or more counts. The J gene is TRBJ2-3, the V gene TRBV20-1, with 10 nucleotides matching TRBD2. The CDR3 sequence is 14 residues long. With 6 bases clipped from V and 5 bases from J, the junction kept 8 bases outside the gene matches. CDR1 and CDR2 (germline): DFQATT, SNEGSKA (reference sequence). Written as DNA, the CDR3 is TGCAGTGCGCAGCGGGGGGGCCGGAGAGATACGCAGTATTTT. This encodes CSAQRGGRRDTQYF.

This chain links TRBV27 with TRBJ2-2; TRBD2 is a possible D gene (7 bases). The V end lost 4 bases, the J end lost 2 bases, and 17 bases lay between the germline ends. This CDR3 is 17 amino acids long. In germline, CDR1 is MNHEY, CDR2 SMNVEV (reference sequence). CDR3 in amino acids: CASSSFGGLGNTGELFF. CDR3 coding DNA: TGTGCCAGCAGTTCCTTCGGGGGGCTGGGAAACACCGGGGAGCTGTTTTTT.

This clonotype was detected ten times or more. This chain connects TRBV4-3 to TRBJ2-1; perhaps TRBD1 as D (6 bases). Trimming cost V 0 bases and J 4 bases, with 13 bases left between them. Germline loops: CDR1 LGHNA, CDR2 YSLEER. This CDR3 has 16 residues. The CDR3 nucleotides read TGCGCCAGCAGCCAAGACGGGACAACCGCGTACAATGAGCAGTTCTTC. As protein: CASSQDGTTAYNEQFF.